One sample yielded the 12 T cell receptor beta chains listed below, sequenced in a study of cytomegalovirus exposure and HLA in healthy donors. In the PCR, 60 Vbeta and 13 Jbeta primers were used. The data were produced by immunoSEQ multiplex PCR, yet TCRdb's version contains in-frame clones alone and is incomplete. This sample has roughly 65,000 clones, with roughly 78% found just once. Sequenced material: PBMCs. The origin of the receptors is a woman aged 30 to 39 in good health and CMV-seronegative.

This clone was picked up a small number of times. The chain joins TRBV19 to TRBJ1-3; a possible D gene is TRBD1 (5 bases). The CDR3 is 15 residues long. Germline-derived CDR1 and CDR2 are LNHDA and SQIVND (reference sequence). V lost 9 bases and J 0 bases, leaving 15 bases between the germline ends. The CDR3 DNA follows: TGTGCCAGCCGGGCGGGACGGAACTCTGGAAACACCATATATTTT. This gives the protein CASRAGRNSGNTIYF.

This rearrangement joins TRBV7-6 to TRBJ2-5; D uncertain. This CDR3 comprises 13 residues. V was shortened by 1 base and J by 3 bases, with 6 bases between the two germline ends. Per germline, CDR1 SGHVS and CDR2 FNYEAQ. CDR3: CASSLVPEETQYF. The CDR3 bases are TGTGCCAGCAGCTTAGTGCCAGAAGAGACCCAGTACTTC.

This chain links TRBV7-2 with TRBJ2-5, with D tentatively TRBD2 (5 bases). This CDR3 contains 15 residues. V was trimmed by 3 bases and J by 0 bases, leaving 11 bases between them. CDR1 and CDR2 from the germline V gene are SGHTA and FQGNSA. Here the CDR3 DNA reads TGTGCCAGCAGCTTGGATCTAGCCTACCAAGAGACCCAGTACTTC. Protein product: CASSLDLAYQETQYF.

The chain carries TRBV4-1 and TRBJ1-1; 7 nucleotides align to TRBD1. The V gene's germline CDR1 is MGHRA and CDR2 YSYEKL. The length of the CDR3 is 16 residues. The ends lost 1 base at V and 0 bases at J; junction bases unmatched: 5. CDR3 coding DNA: TGCGCCAGCAGCCAAGGGGCTGACAGGGTGAACACTGAAGCTTTCTTT. Protein: CASSQGADRVNTEAFF.

This clone turned up a few times. V gene TRBV4-1 combines with J gene TRBJ2-6; TRBD1 matches 9 bases. The germline V gene has CDR1 MGHRA and CDR2 YSYEKL. The V segment lost 7 bases and the J segment 4 bases; nucleotides outside the gene matches: 11. This CDR3 contains 17 residues. The CDR3 DNA is TGCGCCAGCACCGGAGGGACAGGGTCTTTCGGGGCCAACGTCCTGACTTTC. Translation gives CASTGGTGSFGANVLTF.

The rearrangement links TRBV29-1 to TRBJ2-4, with D unclear. The germline V gene has CDR1 SQVTM and CDR2 ANQGSEA. There are 14 residues in the CDR3. With 4 bases removed from V and 3 bases from J, the gap between germline ends came to 13 bases. CDR3 nucleotides: TGCAGCGTTGTCTACAGACCCATCAAAAACATTCAGTACTTC. It is translated as CSVVYRPIKNIQYF.

The chain carries TRBV4-2 and TRBJ1-5; D unclear. The CDR3 totals 15 residues. From germline, CDR1 is LGHNA and CDR2 YNFKEQ. Deletions cut 0 bases from V and 1 base from J, with 7 bases between. CDR3 loop: CASSQEMRSNQPQHF. The CDR3 nucleotides read TGTGCCAGCAGCCAAGAGATGAGAAGCAATCAGCCCCAGCATTTT.

CDR3 protein: CSVEQGSYGYTF. The CDR3 DNA is TGCAGCGTAGAACAGGGGAGCTATGGCTACACCTTC. The chain joins TRBV29-1 to TRBJ1-2, with TRBD1 matching 7 bases. The CDR3 length is 12 residues. The V and J ends lost 6 bases and 4 bases, in that order; junction bases with no gene match: 5. CDR1 SQVTM and CDR2 ANQGSEA come from the germline V gene.

The chain recombines TRBV11-2 with TRBJ2-5; 14 nucleotides align to TRBD2. This CDR3 spans 16 amino acids. J gave up 3 bases and V 6 bases, and 6 bases lay outside the gene matches. Germline V lookup: CDR1 SGHAT, CDR2 FQNNGV. In DNA form, the CDR3 reads TGTGCCAGCAGGTCCGGGACTAGCGGGGGAAAAGAGACCCAGTACTTC. Translating gives CASRSGTSGGKETQYF.

V gene TRBV4-3 combines with J gene TRBJ2-2, with D possibly TRBD1 on 5 matching bases. Germline V gene sequence: CDR1 LGHNA, CDR2 YSLEER. The CDR3 loop spans 16 amino acids. Trimming shortened V by 4 bases and J by 0 bases, and 12 bases separated the two germline ends. The chain's CDR3 is CASSLNRLTNTGELFF. The CDR3 region has the DNA TGCGCCAGCAGCCTAAACAGGTTGACGAACACCGGGGAGCTGTTTTTT.

The rearrangement joins TRBV2 to TRBJ1-5, with TRBD1 matching over 9 bases. The CDR3 spans 15 residues. CDR1 and CDR2 (germline): SNHLY, FYNNEI. The J segment lost 1 base and the V segment lost 7 bases, leaving 5 bases of the junction unmatched. CDR3 DNA sequence: TGTGCCAGCAACCGACAGGGGGGGAGCAATCAGCCCCAGCATTTT. Translating it yields CASNRQGGSNQPQHF.

The V call is TRBV4-1, the J call TRBJ1-2; D unresolved. Germline lookup yields CDR1 MGHRA and CDR2 YSYEKL. Trimming took off 0 bases at V and 3 bases at J, with 14 bases between the two ends. The CDR3 contains 16 residues. The CDR3 spells CASSQEGSLRYYGYTF. CDR3 DNA sequence: TGCGCCAGCAGCCAAGAGGGCAGCCTACGATACTATGGCTACACCTTC.